Below are 20 T cell receptor beta chains sequenced from a single sample in a study of yellow fever vaccine responses in identical twins. MiXCR was run by TCRdb on the RT-PCR reads, yielding one entry per CDR3 protein. The profile shows about 23,000 distinct CDR3 sequences, roughly 80% of them singletons. The sample in question was T cells from blood (PBMCs), unsorted or a sorted subset (not recorded which), obtained before or after yellow fever vaccination (not recorded which). These receptors were collected from a woman aged 18-30 years who received the yellow fever vaccine.

V is TRBV28 and J is TRBJ2-1, with D unresolved. Germline lookup yields CDR1 MDHEN and CDR2 SYDVKM. CDR3 size: 13 residues. Trimming took 3 bases from V and 6 from J, leaving 9 bases between them. The CDR3 DNA reads TGTGCCAGCAGTTTCGTCGCGAGCAATGAGCAGTTCTTC. This encodes CASSFVASNEQFF.

The rearrangement joins TRBV29-1 to TRBJ2-1; the D is unclear. The V end lost 4 bases, the J end lost 5 bases, and 3 bases lay between the germline ends. The CDR3 loop spans 10 amino acids. The germline V gene encodes CDR1 SQVTM and CDR2 ANQGSEA. The CDR3 DNA reads TGCAGCGTTGGGAACAATGAGCAGTTCTTC. As protein: CSVGNNEQFF.

This sequence joins TRBV29-1 and TRBJ1-1; 9 bases are shared with TRBD1. The junction had 3 bases not matched to a gene; V was cut back by 7 bases and J by 0 bases. The CDR3 has 13 amino acids. CDR1 and CDR2 (germline): SQVTM, ANQGSEA. The DNA of the CDR3 is TGCAGCGCATACAGGGGGCTGAACACTGAAGCTTTCTTT. Amino acids: CSAYRGLNTEAFF. Filled out from reference TRBV29-1 and TRBJ1-1, the complete variable domain reads SAVISQKPSRDICQRGTSLTIQCQVDSQVTMMFWYRQQPGQSLTLIATANQGSEATYESGFVIDKFPISRPNLTFSTLTVSNMSPEDSSIYLCSAYRGLNTEAFFGQGTRLTVV.

The chain links TRBV28 to TRBJ2-1; 8 bases line up with TRBD1. There are 15 residues in the CDR3. V was clipped by 1 base and J by 3 bases; unmatched bases: 2. Per germline, CDR1 MDHEN and CDR2 SYDVKM. Here the CDR3 reads CASSLLGQVYNEQFF. CDR3 sequence (DNA): TGTGCCAGCAGTTTATTGGGACAGGTCTACAATGAGCAGTTCTTC.

The chain joins TRBV2 to TRBJ2-1; 8 bases are shared with TRBD2. Unmatched junction bases numbered 11, after V lost 3 bases and J lost 10 bases. Per the germline V gene, CDR1 is SNHLY and CDR2 is FYNNEI. There are 15 residues in the CDR3. The CDR3 sequence is CASSERTSTGREQFF. The DNA of the CDR3 is TGTGCCAGCAGTGAGCGGACTAGCACTGGGCGGGAGCAGTTCTTC.

The rearrangement uses TRBV7-9 and TRBJ1-2; perhaps TRBD1 as D (5 bases). Trimming cost V 5 bases and J 6 bases, with 13 bases left between them. The CDR3 loop spans 13 amino acids. CDR1 SEHNR and CDR2 FQNEAQ come from the germline V gene (reference sequence). The CDR3, as DNA: TGTGCCAGCAGCCAGGGTGGAGAAGATGGCTACACCTTC. It codes for CASSQGGEDGYTF.

This chain links TRBV6-2 or TRBV6-3 with TRBJ2-5, with 12 nucleotides matching TRBD2. Unmatched junction bases numbered 15, after V lost 2 bases and J lost 5 bases. The CDR3 is made up of 19 amino acids. CDR1 and CDR2 (germline): MNHEY, SVGEGT. The CDR3 region has the DNA TGTGCCAGCAGTTACCATCCCAGAATTCGACTAGCGGGAGCGGAGACCCAGTACTTC. Its protein is CASSYHPRIRLAGAETQYF.

Only one count was recorded for this clonotype. The chain combines TRBV11-2 with TRBJ1-3; D call uncertain. Germline-derived CDR1 and CDR2 are SGHAT and FQNNGV. This CDR3 spans 15 amino acids. Deletions cut 1 base from V and 4 bases from J, with 11 bases between. CDR3 amino acids: CASSLGFTEGNTIYF. The CDR3 bases are TGTGCCAGCAGCTTAGGGTTTACAGAGGGAAACACCATATATTTT. Complete variable domain (other parts from reference TRBV11-2 and TRBJ1-3): EAGVAQSPRYKIIEKRQSVAFWCNPISGHATLYWYQQILGQGPKLLIQFQNNGVVDDSQLPKDRFSAERLKGVDSTLKIQPAKLEDSAVYLCASSLGFTEGNTIYFGEGSWLTVV.

V usage is TRBV6-1 and J usage is TRBJ1-1; 11 bases align to TRBD1. The ends lost 6 bases at V and 6 bases at J; junction bases unmatched: 3. Per the germline V gene, CDR1 is MNHNS and CDR2 is SASEGT. This CDR3 region has 13 residues. CDR3 in DNA: TGTGCCAGCAGCCTGGACAGGGGGCCTGAAGCTTTCTTT. It encodes CASSLDRGPEAFF.

The chain employs TRBV18 and TRBJ1-1; tentatively, D is TRBD1 (5 bases). This CDR3 region has 14 residues. Germline V lookup: CDR1 KGHSH, CDR2 LQKENI. V gave up 6 bases and J gave up 1 base, with 12 bases separating them. The CDR3 DNA reads as TGTGCCAGCTCGCGGCTTGACAGGAACACTGAAGCTTTCTTT. Its protein is CASSRLDRNTEAFF.

In its sample, this clonotype was seen once. V usage is TRBV10-2 and J usage is TRBJ1-6; D is possibly TRBD1 (5 bases). In germline, CDR1 is WSHSY, CDR2 SAAADI. This CDR3 is 13 amino acids long. V was cut by 8 bases and J by 9 bases, with 14 bases left in between. The CDR3: CASAGTIPSPLHF. CDR3 in DNA: TGCGCCAGCGCCGGGACTATACCTTCACCCCTCCACTTT.

This chain joins TRBV3-1 and TRBJ1-6; TRBD1 aligns across 8 bases. Trimming took 4 bases from V and 12 from J; bases not matched to a gene: 5. The CDR3 length is 13 residues. Germline CDR1 and CDR2: LGHDT and YNNKEL (reference sequence). The CDR3, as DNA: TGTGCCAGCAGCCCCTCGGGGACAGGACCCCTCCACTTT. Translated, it gives CASSPSGTGPLHF.

The chain joins TRBV20-1 to TRBJ2-3; D might be TRBD1 or TRBD2, each matching 7 bases. V lost 0 bases and J lost 1, with 14 bases in between. This CDR3 spans 16 amino acids. Germline V CDR1 and CDR2: DFQATT, SNEGSKA (reference sequence). CDR3 residues: CSARDASGGGTDTQYF. The CDR3 bases are TGCAGTGCTAGAGATGCCTCAGGGGGGGGCACAGATACGCAGTATTTT.

V usage is TRBV6-1 and J usage is TRBJ1-1, with 7 bases lining up with TRBD1. The V segment lost 7 bases and the J segment 9 bases; nucleotides outside the gene matches: 8. Germline lookup yields CDR1 MNHNS and CDR2 SASEGT. This CDR3 has 12 amino acids. CDR3 in amino acids: CASTIDRVKAFF. The CDR3 DNA reads as TGTGCCAGCACCATAGACAGGGTCAAAGCTTTCTTT.

The genes are TRBV4-2 and TRBJ2-1; 8 positions agree with TRBD2. The ends lost 5 bases at V and 8 bases at J; junction bases unmatched: 5. This CDR3 is 13 amino acids long. Germline CDR1 reads LGHNA; CDR2 reads YNFKEQ. In DNA form, the CDR3 reads TGTGCCAGCAGCAGGACTAGCTTAGATGAGCAGTTCTTC. Residues: CASSRTSLDEQFF.

CDR3 in DNA: TGTGCCAGCAGCTTACCCCCCACGGTTGGGACCTACAATGAGCAGTTCTTC. Its translation: CASSLPPTVGTYNEQFF. The chain is built from TRBV11-3 and TRBJ2-1; D is undetermined. CDR3 length equals 17 residues. Trimming left V 2 bases short and J 2 bases short, with 16 bases between. Germline loops: CDR1 SGHNT, CDR2 YENEEA. Full variable domain (missing parts from reference TRBV11-3 and TRBJ2-1): EAGVVQSPRYKIIEKKQPVAFWCNPISGHNTLYWYLQNLGQGPELLIRYENEEAVDDSQLPKDRFSAERLKGVDSTLKIQPAELGDSAVYLCASSLPPTVGTYNEQFFGPGTRLTVL.

The V call is TRBV28, the J call TRBJ2-7; D gene ambiguous. With 7 bases removed from V and 6 bases from J, the gap between germline ends came to 19 bases. The germline gives CDR1 MDHEN, CDR2 SYDVKM. The CDR3 runs 14 residues. The CDR3 region has the DNA TGTGCCAGCATGATGCGATCCAACCTTGGCGAGCAGTACTTC. Protein sequence: CASMMRSNLGEQYF.

The CDR3 region has the DNA TGTGCCAGCAACCCGGGACAGATCTACAATGAGCAGTTCTTC. Its translation: CASNPGQIYNEQFF. This chain uses TRBV28 with TRBJ2-1; 7 positions match TRBD1. The CDR3 spans 14 residues. Germline V lookup: CDR1 MDHEN, CDR2 SYDVKM. J lost 3 bases, V lost 7 bases, and 6 bases had no gene match.

V is TRBV20-1 and J is TRBJ2-7, with D possibly matching TRBD2 (6 bases). Germline CDR1 and CDR2: DFQATT and SNEGSKA (reference sequence). The CDR3 is 12 residues long. The CDR3: CGEGQRAYEQYF. Written as DNA, the CDR3 is TGCGGGGAAGGGCAGCGGGCCTACGAGCAGTACTTC.

The chain joins TRBV2 to TRBJ2-6; 7 bases fit TRBD2. Trimming at V came to 11 bases and at J to 2 bases, leaving 12 bases not matched to a gene. CDR1 and CDR2 (germline): SNHLY, FYNNEI. The CDR3 loop spans 16 amino acids. CDR3 sequence: CAVGGAHGAGANVLTF. The CDR3 DNA reads TGTGCCGTGGGAGGGGCACACGGGGCTGGGGCCAACGTCCTGACTTTC.